Listed below are T cell receptor beta chains from one sample, sequenced in a study of T cell responses to AZD1222 COVID-19 vaccine. Assay used: immunoSEQ multiplex PCR; TCRdb lists only in-frame clones, some missing. The sample consists of about 59,000 clones, roughly 89% of them appearing once. Sequenced here: peripheral blood, sampled 28 days after the second AZD1222 dose. Receptor source: an adult who received the AZD1222 COVID-19 vaccine. Each CDR3 is given with its conserved first and last residue. D genes are given only for firm matches. Rows give clone size only sometimes, using once, few, many, or a class for an expanded clone.

v_call: TRBV5-1; j_call: TRBJ2-7; clone_size: -; d_call: TRBD1; cdr3_aa: CASSDATGGGEQYF; cdr3_nt: TGCGCCAGCAGCGACGCCACAGGGGGCGGCGAGCAGTACTTC
v_call: TRBV18; j_call: TRBJ2-1; clone_size: -; d_call: -; cdr3_aa: CASVPGQGSGLAAYNEQFF; cdr3_nt: TGTGCCAGCGTACCGGGACAGGGATCAGGACTAGCGGCCTACAATGAGCAGTTCTTC
v_call: TRBV19; j_call: TRBJ2-2; clone_size: -; d_call: -; cdr3_aa: CASIDRNPNTGELFF; cdr3_nt: TGTGCCAGTATAGACAGGAACCCGAACACCGGGGAGCTGTTTTTT
v_call: TRBV29-1; j_call: TRBJ1-2; clone_size: -; d_call: -; cdr3_aa: CSVEVAGNYGYTF; cdr3_nt: TGCAGCGTTGAAGTAGCAGGAAACTATGGCTACACCTTC
v_call: TRBV5-1; j_call: TRBJ2-7; clone_size: once; d_call: -; cdr3_aa: CASSLGEGAHEQYF; cdr3_nt: TGCGCCAGCAGCTTGGGGGAGGGGGCGCATGAGCAGTACTTC
v_call: TRBV2; j_call: TRBJ2-7; clone_size: -; d_call: -; cdr3_aa: CASSDGRGLYEQYF; cdr3_nt: TGTGCCAGCAGTGATGGGCGCGGCCTCTACGAGCAGTACTTC
v_call: TRBV27; j_call: TRBJ2-2; clone_size: -; d_call: TRBD1; cdr3_aa: CASSLFPGGDTGELFF; cdr3_nt: TGTGCCAGCAGTTTATTCCCAGGGGGCGACACCGGGGAGCTGTTTTTT
v_call: TRBV6-2/TRBV6-3; j_call: TRBJ1-1; clone_size: -; d_call: TRBD1; cdr3_aa: CASSNQGAYTEAFF; cdr3_nt: TGTGCCAGCAGTAATCAGGGGGCTTACACTGAAGCTTTCTTT
v_call: TRBV2; j_call: TRBJ1-1; clone_size: -; d_call: -; cdr3_aa: CASRGRGADTEAFF; cdr3_nt: TGTGCCAGCAGAGGGAGGGGGGCGGACACTGAAGCTTTCTTT
v_call: TRBV10-1; j_call: TRBJ1-2; clone_size: -; d_call: -; cdr3_aa: CASSDYRDRDYTF; cdr3_nt: TGCGCCAGCAGTGACTACAGGGACCGGGACTACACCTTC
v_call: TRBV14; j_call: TRBJ1-4; clone_size: -; d_call: -; cdr3_aa: CASSRTGEKLFF; cdr3_nt: TGTGCCAGCAGCCGGACCGGTGAAAAACTGTTTTTT
v_call: TRBV15; j_call: TRBJ1-2; clone_size: -; d_call: TRBD1; cdr3_aa: CATSSTGTGNYGYTF; cdr3_nt: TGTGCCACCAGCTCCACCGGGACAGGGAACTATGGCTACACCTTC
v_call: TRBV5-1; j_call: TRBJ2-1; clone_size: -; d_call: -; cdr3_aa: CASSSSGFSYNEQFF; cdr3_nt: TGCGCCAGCAGCTCCAGCGGGTTCTCCTACAATGAGCAGTTCTTC
v_call: TRBV6-5; j_call: TRBJ2-7; clone_size: -; d_call: -; cdr3_aa: CASRYRYEQYF; cdr3_nt: TGTGCCAGCAGGTACCGGTACGAGCAGTACTTC
v_call: TRBV10-3; j_call: TRBJ1-3; clone_size: -; d_call: -; cdr3_aa: CAISESIQGSGNTIYF; cdr3_nt: TGTGCCATCAGTGAGTCGATTCAAGGCTCTGGAAACACCATATATTTT
v_call: TRBV28; j_call: TRBJ2-7; clone_size: -; d_call: -; cdr3_aa: CASSLGGYSYEQYF; cdr3_nt: TGTGCCAGCAGTTTAGGGGGATATTCCTACGAGCAGTACTTC
v_call: TRBV6-5; j_call: TRBJ1-1; clone_size: -; d_call: -; cdr3_aa: CASSYGGADTEAFF; cdr3_nt: TGTGCCAGCAGTTACGGGGGGGCGGACACTGAAGCTTTCTTT
v_call: TRBV5-1; j_call: TRBJ2-3; clone_size: -; d_call: TRBD1; cdr3_aa: CASTVQGPTDTQYF; cdr3_nt: TGCGCCAGCACGGTACAGGGGCCAACAGATACGCAGTATTTT
v_call: TRBV7-9; j_call: TRBJ1-4; clone_size: -; d_call: -; cdr3_aa: CASSLGGLNEKLFF; cdr3_nt: TGTGCCAGCAGCTTGGGGGGATTGAATGAAAAACTGTTTTTT
v_call: TRBV28; j_call: TRBJ2-7; clone_size: -; d_call: -; cdr3_aa: CASTAGGAYEQYF; cdr3_nt: TGTGCCAGCACCGCCGGGGGAGCCTACGAGCAGTACTTC
v_call: TRBV13; j_call: TRBJ1-6; clone_size: -; d_call: TRBD1; cdr3_aa: CASSPRTGGGNNSPLHF; cdr3_nt: TGTGCCAGCAGCCCTAGGACAGGAGGTGGGAATAATTCACCCCTCCACTTT
v_call: TRBV28; j_call: TRBJ1-1; clone_size: -; d_call: -; cdr3_aa: CASSLRLGGWTEAFF; cdr3_nt: TGTGCCAGCAGTCTCCGTCTAGGGGGTTGGACTGAAGCTTTCTTT
v_call: TRBV7-2; j_call: TRBJ2-1; clone_size: -; d_call: TRBD2; cdr3_aa: CASSLWTSGRSYNEQFF; cdr3_nt: TGTGCCAGCAGCTTATGGACTAGCGGGAGATCCTACAATGAGCAGTTCTTC
v_call: TRBV19; j_call: TRBJ1-5; clone_size: once; d_call: -; cdr3_aa: CASSIDKTGMLGRNQPQHF; cdr3_nt: TGTGCCAGTAGTATAGATAAGACAGGAATGCTGGGTAGGAATCAGCCCCAGCATTTT
v_call: TRBV19; j_call: TRBJ1-5; clone_size: once; d_call: TRBD1; cdr3_aa: CATALTGMNQPQHF; cdr3_nt: TGTGCCACCGCATTGACAGGGATGAATCAGCCCCAGCATTTT
v_call: TRBV7-2; j_call: TRBJ1-2; clone_size: -; d_call: -; cdr3_aa: CASSLGGQTNYGYTF; cdr3_nt: TGTGCCAGCAGCTTAGGAGGTCAGACTAACTATGGCTACACCTTC
v_call: TRBV6-1; j_call: TRBJ1-1; clone_size: -; d_call: -; cdr3_aa: CATMKGGTEAFF; cdr3_nt: TGTGCCACGATGAAGGGGGGCACTGAAGCTTTCTTT
v_call: TRBV19; j_call: TRBJ2-3; clone_size: -; d_call: -; cdr3_aa: CASSIAHGGTDTQYF; cdr3_nt: TGTGCCAGTAGTATCGCACACGGGGGCACAGATACGCAGTATTTT
v_call: TRBV5-4; j_call: TRBJ1-5; clone_size: -; d_call: -; cdr3_aa: CASSFGGHQPQHF; cdr3_nt: TGTGCCAGCAGCTTTGGTGGGCACCAGCCCCAGCATTTT
v_call: TRBV19; j_call: TRBJ2-1; clone_size: -; d_call: TRBD1; cdr3_aa: CASSIAGGTGGIEQFF; cdr3_nt: TGTGCCAGTAGTATAGCGGGCGGGACAGGGGGCATTGAGCAGTTCTTC
v_call: TRBV11-2; j_call: TRBJ1-1; clone_size: -; d_call: -; cdr3_aa: CASSLRVSGTEAFF; cdr3_nt: TGTGCCAGCAGCTTACGGGTTTCAGGCACTGAAGCTTTCTTT
v_call: TRBV5-1; j_call: TRBJ2-6; clone_size: -; d_call: TRBD2; cdr3_aa: CASSPGTGGASAGANVLTF; cdr3_nt: TGCGCCAGCAGCCCAGGGACCGGGGGGGCCTCGGCAGGGGCCAACGTCCTGACTTTC